The entry below gives a single T cell receptor beta chain sequence along with its context. This clone has a handful of counts. No cognate antigen has been identified for it. No much larger clonotype is one base removed from it; base qualities were not supplied. The immunoSEQ Assay, a bias-controlled multiplex PCR, was used to amplify TCRbeta CDR3 regions from genomic DNA. In the authors' own workflow: Within the assay, amplification of reference gene primers was used to estimate how many nucleated cells each sample contained. To quantify the absolute abundance of each unique TCRbeta CDR3 rearrangement, sequence reads were collapsed and filtered. For each sample, productive Simpson clonality was calculated as the square root of Simpson's diversity index over productive rearrangements. TCRdb provides this immuneACCESS table in a form limited to in-frame rearrangements. Some clones are lacking; in checked studies, under half of them reflect an unresolved V gene, and why the rest are absent is not known. Clone size and V and J calls were adopted from that table, with D and trimming inferred from the DNA. For this sample the table gives 170,000 or so clones, of which around nine tenths were detected only once. The leading ten clones occupy over 0.7% of the sample.

This entry is derived from a study of blood T cell repertoires in COVID-19 (dated by TCRdb to between 2020 and 2021). Broadly, across the study: Collaborator samples came from the United States, Italy and Spain and covered acute and convalescent phases of COVID-19. The material from the prospective study consisted of cDNA or gDNA derived from T cells, B-cell-depleted T cells, or PBMCs. Deeply sampled blood TCRbeta repertoires from subjects exposed to, actively infected with, or recovered from COVID-19 were included in the dataset. The repertoires were released in a freely available public database meant as a resource for research on the immune response to SARS-CoV-2. Samples were obtained from the ongoing ImmuneRACE study (first 160 participants) and from about 1,300 subjects provided by 6 global collaborators. A de-identified subject ID, COVID-19 status, age in years and sex were almost always included in the sample metadata. HLA class I and class II types, where available, came from metadata supplied by the sample provider rather than from assay-based typing. The investigation overall reported the following: The quantity of clinical and demographic metadata differed by source and by participant and was supplied without curation.

The CDR3, cysteine through phenylalanine, is 15 amino acids long. Kept here is only the CDR3 DNA, which spans 45 bases and is read in frame from base 1. The trim is 2 bases for V and 4 bases for J, with a gap of 14 bases between the germline ends. CDR1 and CDR2, looked up from the germline V gene (reference sequence), are GTSNPN and SVGIG. A second Seattle source provided samples from volunteer blood donors who had recovered from COVID-19. Collaborating institutions collected whole blood in K2EDTA tubes following their own protocols. For TCRbeta analysis, collaborators shipped samples in one of three forms: frozen whole blood, isolated PBMCs, or DNA extracted from either of those sample types.

The receptor comes from a woman under 30 who had recovered from COVID-19. The receptor chain draws on TRBV30 and TRBJ2-2; a tentative D match to TRBD1 spans 5 bases. The sequencing input was peripheral blood. The DNA sequence is TGTGCCTGGAGTAGTAATCAGGGTTTCACCGGGGAGCTGTTTTTT. Its coded protein is CAWSSNQGFTGELFF.